Each of the 17 T cell receptor beta chains below was sequenced from the same sample in a study of metastatic and nonmetastatic thyroid tumors. Patients underwent thyroid surgery, and none had received any treatment before it. TCRdb reanalyzed the PCR reads via MiXCR. The table lists roughly 83,000 clones, under 15% of them singletons, with 3.6% in the top ten. The specimen sequenced was blood. The receptors originated from a female donor with papillary thyroid cancer or a benign thyroid nodule (not recorded which). Some clones in this sample may be carry-over from other donors' samples.

For this clone: A read error may produce the germline difference seen at one junction end. The gene calls are TRBV20-1 and TRBJ2-1; no clear D. CDR1 is DFQATT, CDR2 SNEGSKA, per germline (reference sequence). CDR3 length: 13 amino acids. The CDR3 region has the DNA TGCAGTGCGAGGAATAGCCGCTTCAATGAGAAGTTCTTC. This sequence encodes CSARNSRFNEKFF.

This clone was seen repeatedly, ten times or more. The chain links TRBV20-1 to TRBJ1-2, with 7 bases fitting TRBD1. The trim removed 5 bases at V and 4 bases at J, leaving 10 bases unmatched. This CDR3 has 14 residues. Germline assignment: CDR1 DFQATT and CDR2 SNEGSKA (reference sequence). This chain's CDR3 is CSAQGGGRSYGYTF. The CDR3 DNA follows: TGCAGTGCTCAGGGGGGCGGCAGATCCTATGGCTACACCTTC.

This clone has ten or more counts. This rearrangement joins TRBV6-1 to TRBJ2-1; 7 bases map to TRBD2. The CDR3 is 11 amino acids. The V and J ends lost 5 bases and 9 bases, in that order; junction bases with no gene match: 1. CDR1 is MNHNS, CDR2 SASEGT, per germline. CDR3 sequence reads: CASSPGGEQFF. Here the CDR3 DNA reads TGTGCCAGCAGTCCGGGGGGTGAGCAGTTCTTC.

The J gene is TRBJ1-2, the V gene TRBV7-2; unclear D gene. The CDR3 is made up of 14 amino acids. Deletions cut 1 base from V and 4 bases from J, with 10 bases between. CDR1 SGHTA and CDR2 FQGNSA come from the germline V gene. The CDR3 here is CASSLEAGSYGYTF. The CDR3 coding sequence is TGTGCCAGCAGCTTAGAAGCAGGCTCCTATGGCTACACCTTC. Full variable domain (rest looked up from reference TRBV7-2 and TRBJ1-2): GAGVSQSPSNKVTEKGKDVELRCDPISGHTALYWYRQSLGQGLEFLIYFQGNSAPDKSGLPSDRFSAERTGGSVSTLTIQRTQQEDSAVYLCASSLEAGSYGYTFGSGTRLTVV.

This clone was observed many times. This rearrangement joins TRBV6-2 or TRBV6-3 to TRBJ1-5, with D perhaps matching TRBD1 (5 bases). The CDR3 spans 15 residues. V lost 6 bases, J lost 3 bases, and 15 bases lay in between. The V gene's germline CDR1 is MNHEY and CDR2 SVGEGT. CDR3 bases: TGTGCCAGCAGGGACCGGGACGGCCACAATCAGCCCCAGCATTTT. It translates to CASRDRDGHNQPQHF.

This clone was seen many times. DNA for the CDR3: TGTGCCAGCAGTTATGGGGGGGGGCTAAGGAATCAGCCCCAGCATTTT. Translating it yields CASSYGGGLRNQPQHF. The V gene is TRBV6-2 or TRBV6-3, the J gene TRBJ1-5; TRBD1 is a possible D gene (6 bases). Trimming stripped 3 bases from V and 4 bases from J, with 16 bases between. The CDR3 runs to 16 residues. Germline V gene lookup returns CDR1 MNHEY and CDR2 SVGEGT.

This clone has just a few counts. The chain combines TRBV6-2 or TRBV6-3 with TRBJ2-7; D not certain. Trimming removed 6 bases from V and 6 bases from J, with 18 bases in between. Germline values: CDR1 MNHEY, CDR2 SVGEGT. CDR3 length: 14 residues. The CDR3 DNA reads as TGTGCCAGCAGCCCTTCGTGGGTGTTGGTCGAGCAGTACTTC. This sequence encodes CASSPSWVLVEQYF.

This clone has a count of ten or more. The sample contains more than one DNA sequence encoding this CDR3. V is TRBV2 and J is TRBJ2-7; D not resolved. The CDR3 contains 14 residues. Trimming removed 7 bases at V and 3 bases at J, with 16 bases between. Germline CDR1 SNHLY, CDR2 FYNNEI. The CDR3 spells CASTLGRVNYEQYF. CDR3 nucleotides: TGTGCCAGCACCCTGGGTCGCGTCAACTACGAGCAGTACTTC.

Of note for this clone: A single base separates this from a much larger clone, so it may be a read error. This chain uses TRBV12-3 or TRBV12-4 with TRBJ2-7, with unresolved D. V was pared by 2 bases and J by 6 bases, with 11 bases between. This CDR3 has 13 amino acids. The CDR3 region is CASSLSRTCEQYF. The CDR3 DNA follows: TGTGCCAGCAGTTTAAGCCGTACCTGCGAGCAGTACTTC.

Only a few counts were recorded for this clone. A single base separates this from a much larger clone, so it may be a read error. The J gene is TRBJ1-6, the V gene TRBV4-1, with D tentatively TRBD1 (5 bases). This CDR3 contains 15 residues. Trimming pared 4 bases from V and 9 bases from J, leaving 16 bases between. In germline, CDR1 is MGHRA, CDR2 YSYEKL. CDR3 in amino acids: CASSPSRDVASPLHF. Here the CDR3 DNA reads TGCGCCAGCAGCCCCTCCAGGGACGTCGCTTCACCCCTCCACTTT.

This clone was detected a few times. It may be a read error: a sequence one base away is much more abundant. This chain links TRBV30 with TRBJ2-3; 8 bases match TRBD1. This CDR3 comprises 15 residues. The trim removed 3 bases at V and 2 bases at J, leaving 7 bases unmatched. The V gene's germline CDR1 is GTSNPN and CDR2 SVGIG (reference sequence). The CDR3 DNA follows: TGTGCCTGGAGGGACAGGGTGGCCTACACAGATACGCAGTATTTT. Encoded protein: CAWRDRVAYTDTQYF.

This clone was detected only a few times. An end of the junction does not agree with germline; a read error may underlie this. The rearrangement joins TRBV6-5 to TRBJ2-2; the D gene is possibly TRBD1 (5 bases). Germline assignment: CDR1 MNHEY and CDR2 SVGAGI. The CDR3 length is 15 residues. The CDR3 coding sequence is TGTGCCAGCAGTTACGGCAGGGTGAACACTGGGGAGCTGTTTTTT. It specifies CASSYGRVNTGELFF.

This clone was observed at least ten times. The chain has TRBV19 and TRBJ1-5; tentative D call: TRBD1 (5 bases). Per germline, CDR1 LNHDA and CDR2 SQIVND (reference sequence). This CDR3 has 14 amino acids. The V end was cut by 5 bases, the J end by 3 bases, with 11 bases between. CDR3 protein: CASSARAHNQPQHF. DNA for the CDR3: TGTGCCAGTAGTGCCAGGGCCCACAATCAGCCCCAGCATTTT.

This clone was counted many times. J is TRBJ1-5 and V is TRBV20-1; D possibly corresponds to TRBD1 (6 bases). The CDR3 sequence is 19 residues long. Germline CDR1 reads DFQATT; CDR2 reads SNEGSKA (reference sequence). Trimming took 0 bases from V and 0 from J, leaving 21 bases between them. The chain's CDR3 is CSARDEQGFGWGSNQPQHF. DNA of the CDR3: TGCAGTGCTAGAGACGAACAGGGTTTTGGATGGGGTAGCAATCAGCCCCAGCATTTT.

Notes on this clone: Different DNA sequences within this sample yield the same CDR3. CDR3 DNA: TGTGCCAGCAGCCCCGGGAGTAGCGGTGGGGCGAGGGCCGGGGAGCTGTTTTTT. Protein sequence: CASSPGSSGGARAGELFF. The V call is TRBV4-2, the J call TRBJ2-2; a weak D match, TRBD2 (6 bases). Germline loops: CDR1 LGHNA, CDR2 YNFKEQ. The CDR3 runs 18 residues. V lost 4 bases, J lost 6 bases, and 24 bases lay in between.

At least ten counts were recorded for this clone. The chain links TRBV2 to TRBJ2-5; D call uncertain. Germline lookup yields CDR1 SNHLY and CDR2 FYNNEI. V lost 4 bases and J lost 5, with 17 bases in between. The CDR3 sequence is 15 residues long. This CDR3 is CASSGETPRVETQYF. Written as DNA, the CDR3 is TGTGCCAGCAGTGGAGAGACCCCTAGGGTGGAGACCCAGTACTTC.

This clone was picked up many times. Additional DNA sequences in this sample encode the identical CDR3. The rearrangement links TRBV6-2 or TRBV6-3 to TRBJ2-6; a possible D gene is TRBD2 (6 bases). The germline CDR1 and CDR2 sequences are MNHEY and SVGEGT. Trimming left V 2 bases short and J 0 bases short, with 8 bases between. This CDR3 contains 16 residues. The CDR3 region has the DNA TGTGCCAGCAGTTACCACGGGAGCTCTGGGGCCAACGTCCTGACTTTC. It translates to CASSYHGSSGANVLTF.